This is a list of T cell receptor beta chains from one sample in a study of regulatory T cells in long-lasting Graves disease. TCRdb re-called the multiplex PCR reads with MiXCR, one entry per CDR3 protein. This table holds hundreds of thousands of distinct CDR3 sequences, about 13% found once. The sample was also linked to a second study, of T cells in Graves' hyperthyroidism and ophthalmopathy.

The sample was peripheral blood mononuclear cells (PBMCs), taken at new diagnosis, from a patient treated with antithyroid drugs. The origin of the receptors is a young man with Graves disease. CDR3s include the opening cysteine and the closing phenylalanine or tryptophan. Fields, in order: CDR3 length, V gene, clone size, J gene, D gene, CDR3 DNA, CDR3 protein. A D gene is named only where the DNA matches it firmly. Clone size is not always given. Where it is, it says once, few, many or a class for expanded clones.

len: 15; v_gene: TRBV9; abundance: .; j_gene: TRBJ1-1; d_gene: .; CDR3nt: TGTGCCAGGAGCGTGGACCCCAGACAGAACACTGAAGCTTTCTTT; CDR3aa: CARSVDPRQNTEAFF
len: 14; v_gene: TRBV5-1; abundance: few; j_gene: TRBJ1-2; d_gene: .; CDR3nt: TGCGCCAGCAGCTTCCCGGGACGGAACTATGGCTACACCTTC; CDR3aa: CASSFPGRNYGYTF
len: 13; v_gene: TRBV29-1; abundance: few; j_gene: TRBJ2-7; d_gene: .; CDR3nt: TGCAGCGGTGCCCAGGGACTCAGCTACGAGCAGTACTTC; CDR3aa: CSGAQGLSYEQYF
len: 15; v_gene: TRBV5-1; abundance: many; j_gene: TRBJ2-2; d_gene: .; CDR3nt: TGCGCCAGCAGCCCCCCTAATAGGGGTGCCGGGGAGCTGTTTTTT; CDR3aa: CASSPPNRGAGELFF
len: 17; v_gene: TRBV5-1; abundance: many; j_gene: TRBJ2-7; d_gene: TRBD1; CDR3nt: TGCGCCAGCAGGTTCAGACCGACCGGGACAGGGGTGTACGAGCAGTACTTC; CDR3aa: CASRFRPTGTGVYEQYF
len: 16; v_gene: TRBV6-1; abundance: once; j_gene: TRBJ1-4; d_gene: TRBD1; CDR3nt: TGTGCCAGCAGATCCCGGGACAGGGGTCGGAATGAAAAACTGTTTTTT; CDR3aa: CASRSRDRGRNEKLFF
len: 17; v_gene: TRBV12-3/TRBV12-4; abundance: few; j_gene: TRBJ2-1; d_gene: .; CDR3nt: TGTGCCAGCAGTTTGATAGGGCGGGGTAGCTCCTACAATGAGCAGTTCTTC; CDR3aa: CASSLIGRGSSYNEQFF
len: 13; v_gene: TRBV7-9; abundance: .; j_gene: TRBJ1-2; d_gene: TRBD1; CDR3nt: TGTGCCAGCCTTAGGACAGGCTTAAATGGCTACACCTTC; CDR3aa: CASLRTGLNGYTF
len: 15; v_gene: TRBV30; abundance: .; j_gene: TRBJ1-5; d_gene: .; CDR3nt: TGTGCCTGGAGTGGGGGAGGCCCTGGCAATCAGCCCCAGCATTTT; CDR3aa: CAWSGGGPGNQPQHF
len: 14; v_gene: TRBV4-1; abundance: .; j_gene: TRBJ1-2; d_gene: TRBD1; CDR3nt: TGCGCCAGCAGCCCCGGGGAGGGGGCATATGGCTACACCTTC; CDR3aa: CASSPGEGAYGYTF
len: 14; v_gene: TRBV3-1; abundance: few; j_gene: TRBJ2-5; d_gene: .; CDR3nt: TGTGCCAGCAGCCCCGGCAGGCGACAAGAGACCCAGTACTTC; CDR3aa: CASSPGRRQETQYF
len: 14; v_gene: TRBV10-3; abundance: many; j_gene: TRBJ1-6; d_gene: TRBD1; CDR3nt: TGTGCCATCAGCCGGGGACAGGGAAATTCACCCCTCCACTTT; CDR3aa: CAISRGQGNSPLHF
len: 13; v_gene: TRBV20-1; abundance: many; j_gene: TRBJ1-5; d_gene: .; CDR3nt: TGCAGTGTGGTCGGGGGAGACAATCAGCCCCAGCATTTT; CDR3aa: CSVVGGDNQPQHF
len: 14; v_gene: TRBV28; abundance: many; j_gene: TRBJ1-2; d_gene: .; CDR3nt: TGTGCCAGCAGTGAAGGGGGTCGGAACTATGGCTACACCTTC; CDR3aa: CASSEGGRNYGYTF
len: 14; v_gene: TRBV5-1; abundance: many; j_gene: TRBJ2-2; d_gene: .; CDR3nt: TGCGCCAGCAGCTCGCAGGGGAATACCGGGGAGCTGTTTTTT; CDR3aa: CASSSQGNTGELFF
len: 16; v_gene: TRBV28; abundance: .; j_gene: TRBJ2-1; d_gene: TRBD2; CDR3nt: TGTGCCAGCAGTTCCGTTTTTGACGGGAGGCGTAGTGAGCAGTCCTTC; CDR3aa: CASSSVFDGRRSEQSF
len: 15; v_gene: TRBV2; abundance: many; j_gene: TRBJ2-3; d_gene: .; CDR3nt: TGTGCCAGCAGAAAGACGACAGGCCCTAAAGATACGCAGTATTTT; CDR3aa: CASRKTTGPKDTQYF
len: 14; v_gene: TRBV9; abundance: .; j_gene: TRBJ2-7; d_gene: .; CDR3nt: TGTGCCAGCAGCGTACGGGCTAGTCGCTACGAGCAGTACTTC; CDR3aa: CASSVRASRYEQYF
len: 17; v_gene: TRBV2; abundance: many; j_gene: TRBJ1-5; d_gene: .; CDR3nt: TGTGCCAGCAGTGAATTCCCCCAGAGGGTGAACAATCAGCCCCAGCATTTT; CDR3aa: CASSEFPQRVNNQPQHF
len: 15; v_gene: TRBV28; abundance: many; j_gene: TRBJ2-4; d_gene: .; CDR3nt: TGTGCCAGCAGCCCCCGGACGGGAGCCAAAAACATTCAGTACTTC; CDR3aa: CASSPRTGAKNIQYF
len: 15; v_gene: TRBV12-3/TRBV12-4; abundance: few; j_gene: TRBJ2-1; d_gene: .; CDR3nt: TGTGCCAGCAGCCTAGATTTTCCCAGGTCCGATGAGCAGTTCTTC; CDR3aa: CASSLDFPRSDEQFF
len: 14; v_gene: TRBV5-1; abundance: .; j_gene: TRBJ2-5; d_gene: .; CDR3nt: TGCGCCAGCAGCCTGAGGACAAGCCAAGAGACCCAGTACTTC; CDR3aa: CASSLRTSQETQYF
len: 16; v_gene: TRBV14; abundance: .; j_gene: TRBJ2-2; d_gene: .; CDR3nt: TGTGCCAGCAGCCAAGATGCCCGGCTATCCCACCGGGAGCTGTTTTTT; CDR3aa: CASSQDARLSHRELFF
len: 17; v_gene: TRBV12-3/TRBV12-4; abundance: .; j_gene: TRBJ2-5; d_gene: TRBD2; CDR3nt: TGTGCCAGCAGTCCTCCAAGCGGGGAGGGACTTAAGGAGACCCAGTACTTC; CDR3aa: CASSPPSGEGLKETQYF